The 4 T cell receptor beta chains reported below all come from one sample, sequenced in a study of STAT3 mutations in large granular lymphocyte leukemia. Findings and caveats of the study: Every T-LGLL patient had at least one immunodominant TCRbeta clonotype.

Libraries were prepared by immunoSEQ multiplex PCR; TCRdb keeps only in-frame clonotypes and omits some of them. The sample has around 12,000 clones, over 70% seen once. No antigen is known for these receptors. Input material: peripheral blood mononuclear cells. The source of these receptors is a man in his 60s with T-cell large granular lymphocyte leukemia. Some clones in this sample may be carry-over from other donors' samples.

This clone was counted only a few times. This chain connects TRBV9 to TRBJ2-5; TRBD2 agrees at 13 bases. The V gene's germline CDR1 is SGDLS and CDR2 YYNGEE. The V and J ends lost 7 bases and 5 bases, in that order; junction bases with no gene match: 2. There are 13 residues in the CDR3. CDR3 in amino acids: CASRTSGSETQYF. The CDR3 region has the DNA TGTGCCAGCCGGACTAGCGGGAGCGAGACCCAGTACTTC.

This clone has a single count. This chain uses TRBV7-9 with TRBJ1-5; D might be TRBD1 (6 bases). The CDR3 has 13 amino acids. Trimming took 4 bases from V and 7 from J, leaving 11 bases between them. Germline CDR1 reads SEHNR; CDR2 reads FQNEAQ (reference sequence). The CDR3 here is CASSSRGGQPQHF. CDR3 DNA sequence: TGTGCCAGCAGCTCTAGGGGGGGACAGCCCCAGCATTTT.

The chain joins TRBV5-4 to TRBJ2-7, with 8 bases matching TRBD2. Germline CDR1 and CDR2: SGHNT and YYREEE (reference sequence). V lost 3 bases, J lost 2 bases, and 7 bases stayed unmatched. The CDR3 consists of 15 residues. The CDR3 coding sequence is TGTGCCAGCAGCTCTTCGGGACTAGGGGCCTACGAGCAGTACTTC. It translates to CASSSSGLGAYEQYF.

V usage is TRBV7-2 and J usage is TRBJ2-7; 10 nucleotides match TRBD2. J lost 4 bases, V lost 6 bases, and 9 bases had no gene match. Germline CDR1 and CDR2: SGHTA and FQGNSA. The CDR3 runs 15 residues. The chain's CDR3 is CASRPAGGVFYEQYF. The CDR3 nucleotides read TGTGCCAGCAGGCCAGCGGGAGGGGTCTTTTACGAGCAGTACTTC.